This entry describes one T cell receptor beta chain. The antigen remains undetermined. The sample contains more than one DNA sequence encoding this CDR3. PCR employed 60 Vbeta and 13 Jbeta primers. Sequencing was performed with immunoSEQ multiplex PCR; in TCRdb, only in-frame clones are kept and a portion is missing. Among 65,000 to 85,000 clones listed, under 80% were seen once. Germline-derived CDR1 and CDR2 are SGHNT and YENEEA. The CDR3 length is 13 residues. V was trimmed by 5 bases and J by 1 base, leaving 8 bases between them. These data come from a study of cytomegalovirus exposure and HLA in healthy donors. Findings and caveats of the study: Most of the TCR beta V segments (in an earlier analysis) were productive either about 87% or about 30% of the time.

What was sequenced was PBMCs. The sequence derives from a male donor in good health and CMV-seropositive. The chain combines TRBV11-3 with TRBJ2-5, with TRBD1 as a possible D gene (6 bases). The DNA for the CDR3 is TGTGCCAGCAGCCGGACAGTCCAAGAGACCCAGTACTTC. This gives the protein CASSRTVQETQYF.